The T cell receptor beta chain described here comes from a study of blood T cell repertoires in COVID-19. The overall study: Samples of COVID-19 (acute and convalescent) were obtained from the United States, Italy and Spain. PBMCs, B-cell-depleted T cells, or T cells were the source of the cDNA or gDNA that made up the material.

Original processing notes: Reference gene primer amplification yielded estimated nucleated cell counts. Produced via immunoSEQ multiplex PCR; TCRdb's table is partial and in-frame only. D and trimming come from the DNA, and the V and J calls and clone size come from that table. The data contain 200,000 or so clones, approximately 79% of them seen just once; the ten biggest clones take up about an eighth. The CDR3 covers 15 residues. CDR1 and CDR2 from the germline V gene are LGHNA and YSLEER. Trimming shortened V by 3 bases and J by 1 base, and 12 bases separated the two germline ends. The sample was peripheral blood. The chain recombines TRBV4-3 with TRBJ1-1, with unresolved D. This receptor was obtained from a man aged 30 to 45 with active or convalescent COVID-19. The CDR3 DNA sequence: TGCGCCAGCAGCCAGACTTGGAGTCGGAACACTGAAGCTTTCTTT. This translates into CASSQTWSRNTEAFF.